This TCR beta chain was identified during a study of shared clonotypes between healthy human individuals. In the study overall: Ranging from 18 to 49 in age, donors were a couple of women and three men.

The germline CDR1 and CDR2 sequences are SGHTA and FQGTGA. V trimming: 5 bases; J trimming: 2 bases; junction bases outside the gene matches: 5. The CDR3 runs 14 residues. Study-level points and caveats: Lower generation probabilities were found for non-shared clonotypes than for those shared by all four donors.

In this sample, this clone turned up once. Antigen specificity is unknown. Method: immunoSEQ multiplex PCR; TCRdb's copy keeps in-frame clones and lacks some. The data contain 950,000 to 1,100,000 clones, approximately 80% of them singletons. Sequences were obtained from memory CD4+ T cells from PBMCs. The subset: CD45RA-negative fraction. The chain uses TRBV7-3 and TRBJ2-7; the match to TRBD1 covers 8 bases. The receptor was derived from a man younger than 30 in good health. Some clones in this sample may be carry-over from other donors' samples. The CDR3 coding sequence is TGTGCCAGCAGCCTGACAGGGGCGGCCTACGAGCAGTACTTC. Translation: CASSLTGAAYEQYF.